Shown below are 10 T cell receptor beta chains from a single sample sequenced in a study of OX40 agonist ivuxolimab in advanced cancers. Data came from immunoSEQ multiplex PCR; TCRdb stores just in-frame clones and leaves some out. The table has 65,000 to 85,000 clones, roughly 90% seen once. The sample here was CD4+ or CD8+ T cells sorted from blood, taken in a trial of the OX40 agonist ivuxolimab. All receptors derive from an adult with an advanced solid tumor such as melanoma, head and neck, liver or kidney cancer.

The CDR3 nucleotides are TGTGCCTGGAGTCCGGGACAGGGGTTTACTGAAGCTTTCTTT. This codes for CAWSPGQGFTEAFF. This rearrangement joins TRBV30 to TRBJ1-1; 10 nucleotides match TRBD1. CDR1 and CDR2 (germline): GTSNPN, SVGIG (reference sequence). The CDR3 loop spans 14 amino acids. V was clipped by 2 bases and J by 5 bases; unmatched bases: 5.

The chain uses TRBV19 and TRBJ1-4, with D unresolved. Germline CDR1 LNHDA, CDR2 SQIVND (reference sequence). V shed 0 bases and J shed 7 bases, with 6 bases lying between them. The CDR3 length is 13 residues. In nucleotides, the CDR3 is TGTGCCAGTAGTATAGATGTCGGTGAAAAACTGTTTTTT. This codes for CASSIDVGEKLFF.

The CDR3, as DNA: TGTGCCAGCAGTTACCCCGGGTCTAACTATGGCTACACCTTC. Translation: CASSYPGSNYGYTF. The chain employs TRBV6-5 and TRBJ1-2; D gene ambiguous. CDR3 length: 14 residues. The germline V and J ends were trimmed by 2 bases and 0 bases, with 7 bases remaining between them. Germline V lookup: CDR1 MNHEY, CDR2 SVGAGI.

This sequence joins TRBV11-2 and TRBJ2-7; the D is unclear. The CDR3 contains 14 residues. The V end was cut by 0 bases, the J end by 4 bases, with 10 bases between. Germline CDR1 SGHAT, CDR2 FQNNGV. CDR3 DNA sequence: TGTGCCAGCAGCTTAGACGGGCGCTATTACGAGCAGTACTTC. It translates to CASSLDGRYYEQYF.

The chain has TRBV7-6 and TRBJ2-5; 9 bases agree with TRBD1. CDR1 is SGHVS, CDR2 FNYEAQ, per germline. V shed 1 base and J 3 bases; nucleotides not matched to a gene: 3. The CDR3 loop spans 15 amino acids. CDR3 loop: CASSLGDRVKETQYF. DNA for the CDR3: TGTGCCAGCAGCTTAGGGGACAGGGTTAAAGAGACCCAGTACTTC.

This clone showed up just once. The genes are TRBV7-6 and TRBJ1-5; 8 nucleotides line up with TRBD1. After removal of 5 bases from V and 3 bases from J, the junction contained 9 bases not matched to a gene. This CDR3 is built from 16 residues. From germline, CDR1 is SGHVS and CDR2 FNYEAQ. The CDR3 region has the DNA TGTGCCAGCAGCGGTAACGGACAGGGATTCAATCAGCCCCAGCATTTT. Protein: CASSGNGQGFNQPQHF. Together with reference TRBV7-6 and TRBJ1-5, the CDR3 gives the full variable domain: GAGVSQSPRYKVTKRGQDVALRCDPISGHVSLYWYRQALGQGPEFLTYFNYEAQQDKSGLPNDRFSAERPEGSISTLTIQRTEQRDSAMYRCASSGNGQGFNQPQHFGDGTRLSIL.

Concerning this clone: This sample includes further DNA sequences coding for the same CDR3. The V and J genes are TRBV7-2 and TRBJ1-5; D ambiguous. There are 15 residues in the CDR3. Germline V CDR1 and CDR2: SGHTA, FQGNSA. Trimming left V 3 bases short and J 0 bases short, with 9 bases between. DNA of the CDR3: TGTGCCAGCAGCTTGGTGGGCCTTAGCAATCAGCCCCAGCATTTT. It yields the protein CASSLVGLSNQPQHF.

CDR3 region: CASSGGGAGGLETQYF. The CDR3 DNA sequence: TGTGCCAGCAGCGGAGGCGGTGCGGGGGGGCTTGAGACCCAGTACTTC. The V gene is TRBV9, the J gene TRBJ2-5, with 9 bases identical to TRBD2. J was trimmed by 5 bases and V by 3 bases; bases with no gene match: 11. This CDR3 is built from 16 residues. Germline-derived CDR1 and CDR2 are SGDLS and YYNGEE.

This chain joins TRBV14 and TRBJ2-5; TRBD1 matches at 7 bases. CDR3 size: 14 residues. Trimming cost V 4 bases and J 1 base; bases outside gene matches: 3. CDR1 is SGHDN and CDR2 is FVKESK in the germline V gene. CDR3 sequence (DNA): TGTGCCAGCAGCCTTTACAGGGGCCAAGAGACCCAGTACTTC. It translates to CASSLYRGQETQYF.

This clone was seen just once. This rearrangement joins TRBV13 to TRBJ2-5; TRBD2 might be the D (5 bases). Trimming pared 3 bases from V and 5 bases from J, leaving 16 bases between. Germline CDR1 and CDR2: PRHDT and FYEKMQ (reference sequence). The CDR3 has 15 residues. CDR3 sequence (DNA): TGTGCCAGCAGCTTTGGGCCGGGGTTTCGGGAGACCCAGTACTTC. Protein product: CASSFGPGFRETQYF.